This T cell receptor beta chain was documented in a study of blood T cell repertoires in COVID-19. Study details: Spain, Italy and the United States supplied samples that represented acute and convalescent COVID-19. Sources were T cells, B-cell-depleted T cells, or PBMCs; the material itself was cDNA or gDNA.

As originally analysed: Amplification of reference gene primers was used by the study to estimate nucleated cell counts. This table comes from immunoSEQ multiplex PCR, and its TCRdb copy is limited to in-frame clones, with some not included. V, J and clone size derive from that table, while D and trimming were established from the DNA sequence. The sample contains just over 150,000 clones, roughly four fifths of which appear only once. The length of the CDR3 is 18 residues. J was trimmed by 5 bases and V by 2 bases; bases with no gene match: 12. Germline V gene data show CDR1 as KGHSH and CDR2 as LQKENI.

Source material: peripheral blood. The V call is TRBV18, the J call TRBJ1-4, with 9 bases matching TRBD1. This sequence originates from an elderly woman with acute or convalescent COVID-19. The CDR3 reads CASSPSKWTGEGNEKLFF. The CDR3 DNA reads as TGTGCCAGCTCACCAAGCAAGTGGACAGGGGAGGGGAATGAAAAACTGTTTTTT.